The 29 T cell receptor beta chains given below trace back to one sample, sequenced in a study of cytomegalovirus exposure and HLA in healthy donors. This PCR relied on a set of 60 Vbeta primers and 13 Jbeta primers. Clones were read by immunoSEQ multiplex PCR, and TCRdb kept only the in-frame ones, dropping some. The sample has around 37,000 clones, roughly 82% seen once. The sample comprised PBMCs. Receptor source: a woman under 30 in good health and CMV-seropositive.

The V and J genes are TRBV9 and TRBJ2-1; TRBD1 matches 7 bases. Trimming removed 4 bases from V and 0 bases from J; junction bases left unmatched: 4. There are 15 residues in the CDR3. Germline values: CDR1 SGDLS, CDR2 YYNGEE. CDR3 bases: TGTGCCAGCAGCCCAGGACAGGACTCCTACAATGAGCAGTTCTTC. Its translation: CASSPGQDSYNEQFF. The full variable domain, completed using reference TRBV9 and TRBJ2-1, is DSGVTQTPKHLITATGQRVTLRCSPRSGDLSVYWYQQSLDQGLQFLIQYYNGEERAKGNILERFSAQQFPDLHSELNLSSLELGDSALYFCASSPGQDSYNEQFFGPGTRLTVL.

V and J are TRBV29-1 and TRBJ2-7; D possibly corresponds to TRBD2 (5 bases). Germline CDR1 is SQVTM and CDR2 is ANQGSEA. V was shortened by 2 bases and J by 0 bases, with 11 bases between the two germline ends. The CDR3 has 14 residues. The CDR3 DNA reads as TGCAGCGTTGAATCCCCTAGCACCTCCTACGAGCAGTACTTC. It codes for CSVESPSTSYEQYF.

A few counts support this clone. This sequence joins TRBV15 and TRBJ2-5, with D possibly being TRBD1 (6 bases). The end of the DNA is better explained by TRBJ2-7, so the J call may be wrong. CDR3 length: 16 amino acids. Germline V gene lookup returns CDR1 LNHNV and CDR2 YYDKDF (reference sequence). CDR3 nucleotides: TGTGCCACCAGCAGAGACACGTCGGACAGAACCTACGAGCAGTACTTC. This gives the protein CATSRDTSDRTYEQYF.

This clone was counted a few times. The V gene is TRBV6-1, the J gene TRBJ1-5; TRBD1 aligns across 8 bases. The V gene end was trimmed by 3 bases and the J gene end by 2 bases; junction bases not matched to a gene: 6. The CDR3 is 16 amino acids. Looked up from germline, CDR1 is MNHNS and CDR2 is SASEGT. For the CDR3, the DNA is TGTGCCAGCAGTGACCCGGACAGGGCAGGCAATCAGCCCCAGCATTTT. It translates to CASSDPDRAGNQPQHF.

This chain links TRBV7-2 with TRBJ2-2, with 7 bases matching TRBD1. With 5 bases clipped from V and 5 bases from J, the junction kept 8 bases outside the gene matches. CDR3 size: 15 residues. Germline loops: CDR1 SGHTA, CDR2 FQGNSA. CDR3 loop: CASSPRKTGTGELFF. CDR3 sequence (DNA): TGTGCCAGCAGCCCGAGAAAGACAGGGACCGGGGAGCTGTTTTTT.

This clone was seen a few times. DNA for the CDR3: TGTGCCAGCAGTTTACTGACAGGAGTTGCCGGAAAACTGTTTTTT. It specifies CASSLLTGVAGKLFF. V is TRBV27 and J is TRBJ1-4; weak D call: TRBD1 (6 bases). CDR3 length: 15 amino acids. V dropped 2 bases and J dropped 10 bases, with 17 bases sitting between them. From germline, CDR1 is MNHEY and CDR2 SMNVEV (reference sequence).

This rearrangement joins TRBV29-1 to TRBJ1-1, with D possibly TRBD1 on 5 matching bases. Looked up from germline, CDR1 is SQVTM and CDR2 is ANQGSEA. The CDR3 is made up of 15 amino acids. The V gene lost 2 bases and the J gene lost 7 bases, with 20 bases spanning the gap. The CDR3 nucleotides are TGCAGCGTTGAAACCCCCCGGCAGGGAAATCGTGAAGCTTTCTTT. As protein: CSVETPRQGNREAFF.

This chain links TRBV9 with TRBJ2-7; TRBD2 aligns across 7 bases. Germline V lookup: CDR1 SGDLS, CDR2 YYNGEE. V shed 3 bases, J shed 6 bases, and the junction held 12 bases outside the gene matches. The CDR3 is 15 residues long. The CDR3 nucleotides read TGTGCCAGCAGCGCCACACTGAGCAGGACTAGCGAGCAGTACTTC. Residues: CASSATLSRTSEQYF.

The chain couples TRBV27 to TRBJ2-7, with D maybe TRBD2 (6 bases). The CDR3 is 14 residues long. Germline V gene data show CDR1 as MNHEY and CDR2 as SMNVEV (reference sequence). The V and J ends lost 8 bases and 4 bases respectively, with 18 bases between them. In DNA form, the CDR3 reads TGTGCCAGCTCCCGTCGGGACTCCGGGTACGAGCAGTACTTC. This translates into CASSRRDSGYEQYF.

The chain links TRBV5-4 to TRBJ1-2; 7 bases map to TRBD1. With V trimmed by 4 bases and J by 8 bases, 17 bases remained unmatched. The V gene's germline CDR1 is SGHNT and CDR2 YYREEE (reference sequence). The CDR3 length is 16 residues. The chain's CDR3 is CASSPSRTGSYGGYTF. CDR3 DNA: TGTGCCAGCAGCCCCTCCAGGACAGGCTCCTATGGAGGCTACACCTTC.

The rearrangement joins TRBV4-2 to TRBJ2-5; 7 bases map to TRBD1. Germline CDR1 and CDR2: LGHNA and YNFKEQ. V lost 1 base, J lost 5 bases, and 10 bases stayed unmatched. The CDR3 is 16 amino acids. CDR3 in DNA: TGTGCCAGCAGCCAAGTAGGGGGCCAGGGGCCGGAGACCCAGTACTTC. Protein product: CASSQVGGQGPETQYF.

The chain employs TRBV19 and TRBJ1-2; 10 bases are a match to TRBD1. This CDR3 contains 16 residues. Germline assignment: CDR1 LNHDA and CDR2 SQIVND (reference sequence). V lost 3 bases, J lost 2 bases, and 6 bases stayed unmatched. CDR3 nucleotide sequence: TGTGCCAGTAGTATCCCTGGGACAGGGGAGAACTATGGCTACACCTTC. It encodes CASSIPGTGENYGYTF. The full variable domain, completed using reference TRBV19 and TRBJ1-2, is DGGITQSPKYLFRKEGQNVTLSCEQNLNHDAMYWYRQDPGQGLRLIYYSQIVNDFQKGDIAEGYSVSREKKESFPLTVTSAQKNPTAFYLCASSIPGTGENYGYTFGSGTRLTVV.

With regard to this clone: Compared with germline, one end of the junction differs, possibly owing to a read error. The chain is built from TRBV20-1 and TRBJ2-3; TRBD2 matches at 12 bases. The CDR3 consists of 9 residues. CDR1 and CDR2 (germline): DFQATT, SNEGSKA (reference sequence). The DNA for the CDR3 is TGCAGTGCAAAGGGACTAGCGGGTTTT. This sequence encodes CSAKGLAGF.

This chain connects TRBV2 to TRBJ2-3, with 7 nucleotides matching TRBD2. This CDR3 spans 12 amino acids. Losses at the gene ends were 4 bases for V and 11 bases for J; bases not matched to a gene: 6. The germline V gene has CDR1 SNHLY and CDR2 FYNNEI. In DNA form, the CDR3 reads TGTGCCAGCAGTGGGGGGGGACCCCTGCAGTATTTT. It encodes CASSGGGPLQYF.

This clone was observed a few times. The rearrangement joins TRBV6-5 to TRBJ1-1, with unresolved D. The CDR3 is 13 amino acids. V lost 2 bases to trimming and J lost 4 bases, with 8 bases between them. CDR1 and CDR2 from the germline V gene are MNHEY and SVGAGI. The CDR3: CASSYTVATEAFF. As DNA, the CDR3 is TGTGCCAGCAGTTACACGGTAGCCACTGAAGCTTTCTTT.

The J gene is TRBJ2-7, the V gene TRBV5-5, with a tentative D call TRBD2 (5 bases). Germline V lookup: CDR1 SGHKS, CDR2 YYEKEE (reference sequence). CDR3 size: 13 residues. V dropped 0 bases and J dropped 5 bases, with 9 bases sitting between them. The CDR3 is CASSLVGGDEQYF. CDR3 nucleotide sequence: TGTGCCAGCAGCTTGGTCGGAGGTGACGAGCAGTACTTC.

This chain connects TRBV5-6 to TRBJ1-2; 7 nucleotides agree with TRBD1. The CDR3 loop spans 14 amino acids. The V and J ends lost 4 bases and 4 bases, in that order; junction bases with no gene match: 7. CDR1 is SGHDT and CDR2 is YYEEEE in the germline V gene. CDR3 protein: CASSPPTGTYGYTF. The CDR3 DNA reads as TGTGCCAGCAGCCCACCGACAGGGACCTATGGCTACACCTTC.

J is TRBJ1-1 and V is TRBV19; tentatively, D is TRBD1 (5 bases). Germline CDR1 and CDR2: LNHDA and SQIVND (reference sequence). The CDR3 runs to 15 residues. Deletions cut 5 bases from V and 1 base from J, with 14 bases between. In DNA form, the CDR3 reads TGTGCCAGTAGTGTCTATTGGGGGGGGAACACTGAAGCTTTCTTT. This translates into CASSVYWGGNTEAFF.

V and J are TRBV5-4 and TRBJ1-2, with TRBD1 matching 7 bases. The CDR3 contains 16 residues. The trim removed 4 bases at V and 4 bases at J, leaving 13 bases unmatched. CDR1 and CDR2 from the germline V gene are SGHNT and YYREEE (reference sequence). The CDR3 here is CASSPRGQVVLYGYTF. CDR3 DNA: TGTGCCAGCAGCCCCCGAGGACAGGTTGTACTCTATGGCTACACCTTC. Full variable domain (rest looked up from reference TRBV5-4 and TRBJ1-2): ETGVTQSPTHLIKTRGQQVTLRCSSQSGHNTVSWYQQALGQGPQFIFQYYREEENGRGNFPPRFSGLQFPNYSSELNVNALELDDSALYLCASSPRGQVVLYGYTFGSGTRLTVV.

The chain has TRBV21-1 and TRBJ2-5; TRBD2, the D gene given by the table, was not confirmed from the DNA. TRBV21-1 is deemed a pseudogene. The CDR3 has 18 residues. CDR3 in amino acids: CASSEGLAGASEQETQYF. Here the CDR3 DNA reads TGTGCCAGCAGCGAAGGACTAGCGGGAGCTTCGGAACAAGAGACCCAGTACTTC.

V and J are TRBV5-6 and TRBJ1-1; a weak D match, TRBD1 (5 bases). The V end lost 0 bases, the J end lost 3 bases, and 12 bases lay between the germline ends. The CDR3 loop spans 15 amino acids. Germline assignment: CDR1 SGHDT and CDR2 YYEEEE. The CDR3 loop is CASSLGFVTDTEAFF. DNA of the CDR3: TGTGCCAGCAGCTTGGGTTTCGTGACAGACACTGAAGCTTTCTTT.

The J gene is TRBJ2-7, the V gene TRBV6-1; D is ambiguous. Per the germline V gene, CDR1 is MNHNS and CDR2 is SASEGT. The CDR3 is 14 residues long. Between the trimmed V and J ends, which lost 2 bases and 0 bases, there was a span of 8 bases. In nucleotides, the CDR3 is TGTGCCAGCAGTGAAATGCTAAGCTCCTACGAGCAGTACTTC. Encoded protein: CASSEMLSSYEQYF.

This chain links TRBV7-2 with TRBJ2-4, with unresolved D. Germline V lookup: CDR1 SGHTA, CDR2 FQGNSA. V shed 5 bases and J shed 10 bases, with 12 bases lying between them. This CDR3 spans 12 amino acids. Here the CDR3 DNA reads TGTGCCAGCAGCCATCAGACACGGATTCAGTACTTC. This encodes CASSHQTRIQYF.

The rearrangement joins TRBV7-3 to TRBJ2-2; D not resolved. Trimming left V 3 bases short and J 3 bases short, with 11 bases between. Germline V gene lookup returns CDR1 SGHTA and CDR2 FQGTGA. The CDR3 consists of 15 residues. The CDR3 is CASSLSRDHTGELFF. The CDR3 DNA reads TGTGCCAGCAGCTTGAGCCGTGATCACACCGGGGAGCTGTTTTTT.

The V and J genes are TRBV9 and TRBJ2-5; D gene ambiguous. CDR1 SGDLS and CDR2 YYNGEE come from the germline V gene. V was trimmed by 4 bases and J by 1 base, leaving 11 bases between them. The CDR3 is made up of 14 amino acids. CDR3 bases: TGTGCCAGCAGCCCGAATAGCCGCCAAGAGACCCAGTACTTC. It yields the protein CASSPNSRQETQYF.

The chain is built from TRBV28 and TRBJ2-4; 7 bases fit TRBD1. The CDR3 totals 14 residues. The germline V gene has CDR1 MDHEN and CDR2 SYDVKM. With 7 bases clipped from V and 7 bases from J, the junction kept 10 bases outside the gene matches. CDR3 sequence: CASNPRGLGNIQYF. The CDR3 bases are TGTGCCAGCAACCCGAGGGGGCTTGGGAACATTCAGTACTTC.

The chain uses TRBV7-2 and TRBJ2-2; 10 nucleotides match TRBD1. The germline gives CDR1 SGHTA, CDR2 FQGNSA. V gave up 7 bases and J gave up 6 bases; unmatched junction bases: 8. The CDR3 covers 15 residues. The CDR3 protein is CASTAGTGVAGELFF. The CDR3, as DNA: TGTGCCAGCACAGCCGGGACAGGGGTTGCCGGGGAGCTGTTTTTT.

V and J are TRBV20-1 and TRBJ1-3; D is uncertain. In germline, CDR1 is DFQATT, CDR2 SNEGSKA (reference sequence). The CDR3 extends over 11 amino acids. V was cut by 5 bases and J by 3 bases, with 5 bases left in between. The chain's CDR3 is CSAPDGNTIYF. In DNA, the CDR3 is TGCAGTGCTCCAGATGGAAACACCATATATTTT.

The gene calls are TRBV29-1 and TRBJ2-5, with TRBD1 as a possible D gene (6 bases). This CDR3 has 15 residues. The germline V gene has CDR1 SQVTM and CDR2 ANQGSEA. V shed 3 bases and J shed 7 bases, with 21 bases lying between them. CDR3 protein: CSVDTGSGVTRTQYF. The DNA of the CDR3 is TGCAGCGTTGATACCGGATCAGGGGTGACGAGGACCCAGTACTTC.